This T cell receptor beta chain was profiled in a study of shared clonotypes between healthy human individuals. Measured with immunoSEQ multiplex PCR; TCRdb has only the in-frame clones, and not every one. This repertoire shows 2 million to 2.5 million clones, more than 85% found once; its top ten account for roughly 0.36%. Sequenced sample: naive CD4+ T cells from PBMCs. Subset specified: CD45RA+ positively selected. The source of this sequence is a man aged 18 to 30 in good health. Some clones in this sample may be carry-over from other donors' samples.

The CDR3: CASSQGQKRDNQPQHF. The CDR3, as DNA: TGCGCCAGCAGCCAAGGACAGAAACGAGACAATCAGCCCCAGCATTTT. The V call is TRBV4-3, the J call TRBJ1-5, with a weak D call TRBD1 (5 bases). Trimming shortened V by 1 base and J by 3 bases, and 13 bases separated the two germline ends. The germline gives CDR1 LGHNA, CDR2 YSLEER. CDR3 length equals 16 residues.